The 31 T cell receptor beta chains reported below all come from one sample, sequenced in a study of OX40 agonist ivuxolimab in advanced cancers. Assay: immunoSEQ multiplex PCR; the TCRdb copy retains only in-frame clones and omits some. The sample yields 50,000 to 65,000 clones, around four fifths seen once. Here the sequenced sample was CD4+ or CD8+ T cells sorted from blood, taken in a trial of the OX40 agonist ivuxolimab. The receptor set was obtained from an adult with an advanced solid tumor such as melanoma, head and neck, liver or kidney cancer.

The V call is TRBV29-1, the J call TRBJ1-4; 10 bases are a match to TRBD1. V lost 0 bases and J lost 8; bases outside the gene matches: 3. Per the germline V gene, CDR1 is SQVTM and CDR2 is ANQGSEA. The CDR3 length is 14 residues. The CDR3 is CSVEDRTGGEKLFF. The CDR3 bases are TGCAGCGTTGAAGATCGGACAGGGGGGGAAAAACTGTTTTTT.

The rearrangement joins TRBV7-9 to TRBJ2-5; the match to TRBD1 covers 7 bases. Trimming removed 8 bases from V and 5 bases from J; junction bases left unmatched: 11. CDR1 and CDR2 from the germline V gene are SEHNR and FQNEAQ (reference sequence). This CDR3 is 14 amino acids long. CDR3 in amino acids: CASAPTGKGETQYF. The CDR3 DNA sequence: TGTGCCAGCGCCCCGACAGGGAAGGGGGAGACCCAGTACTTC. The full variable domain, in which reference TRBV7-9 and TRBJ2-5 provide the parts outside the CDR3, is DTGVSQNPRHKITKRGQNVTFRCDPISEHNRLYWYRQTLGQGPEFLTYFQNEAQLEKSRLLSDRFSAERPKGSFSTLEIQRTEQGDSAMYLCASAPTGKGETQYFGPGTRLLVL.

The CDR3 sequence is CASSKTGTYEQYF. CDR3 sequence (DNA): TGTGCCAGCAGTAAGACAGGGACCTACGAGCAGTACTTC. V is TRBV6-6 and J is TRBJ2-7; 7 nucleotides align to TRBD1. The CDR3 extends over 13 amino acids. The junction had 3 bases not matched to a gene; V was cut back by 5 bases and J by 2 bases. Germline CDR1 is MNHNY and CDR2 is SVGAGI (reference sequence).

In this sample, this clone turned up a few times. This rearrangement joins TRBV2 to TRBJ2-7; no clear D. This CDR3 is 13 amino acids long. The germline V gene has CDR1 SNHLY and CDR2 FYNNEI. V dropped 6 bases and J dropped 3 bases, with 12 bases sitting between them. The CDR3 DNA reads as TGTGCCAGCAGGTATCGTTTAATCTACGAGCAGTACGTC. This codes for CASRYRLIYEQYV.

The chain employs TRBV2 and TRBJ2-3, with D perhaps matching TRBD2 (6 bases). The V and J ends lost 6 bases and 10 bases respectively, with 17 bases between them. CDR3 length: 13 residues. Looked up from germline, CDR1 is SNHLY and CDR2 is FYNNEI. The CDR3 region is CASSTGGFPAQYF. CDR3 nucleotides: TGTGCCAGCAGCACCGGGGGATTTCCGGCGCAGTATTTT.

The chain uses TRBV11-2 and TRBJ1-1; D gene uncertain. CDR3 size: 13 residues. The ends were cut back, 5 bases at V and 1 base at J, with 8 bases in the middle. CDR1 and CDR2 (germline): SGHAT, FQNNGV. CDR3 sequence: CASSATQNTEAFF. CDR3 coding DNA: TGTGCCAGCAGCGCAACACAGAACACTGAAGCTTTCTTT.

The chain is built from TRBV2 and TRBJ2-1; D possibly corresponds to TRBD2 (6 bases). Germline CDR1 SNHLY, CDR2 FYNNEI. V lost 6 bases to trimming and J lost 6 bases, with 15 bases between them. The CDR3 has 14 amino acids. The CDR3 region has the DNA TGTGCCAGCAGGGGGGACTGGCGGACCAATGAGCAGTTCTTC. This sequence encodes CASRGDWRTNEQFF.

This chain uses TRBV7-3 with TRBJ2-1; TRBD2 aligns across 8 bases. Germline V lookup: CDR1 SGHTA, CDR2 FQGTGA. The junction had 0 bases not matched to a gene; V was cut back by 5 bases and J by 0 bases. The CDR3 contains 14 residues. The CDR3 region has the DNA TGTGCCAGCAGCCGGGGGGGCTCCTACAATGAGCAGTTCTTC. Translating it yields CASSRGGSYNEQFF.

By frequency in the sample, this clone is medium-sized. The chain uses TRBV7-2 and TRBJ2-7; 7 bases line up with TRBD1. CDR1 and CDR2 from the germline V gene are SGHTA and FQGNSA. The CDR3 is 14 amino acids. V lost 0 bases to trimming and J lost 3 bases; unmatched junction nucleotides: 2. The CDR3 spells CASSLAGQLYEQYF. The CDR3 DNA is TGTGCCAGCAGCTTAGCGGGACAGCTCTACGAGCAGTACTTC.

The J gene is TRBJ2-3, the V gene TRBV6-1, with 8 bases aligning to TRBD2. The CDR3 contains 16 residues. CDR1 MNHNS and CDR2 SASEGT come from the germline V gene. The junction had 9 bases not matched to a gene; V was cut back by 2 bases and J by 5 bases. CDR3 nucleotide sequence: TGTGCCAGCAGTGAAAGGGTTAGCGGGGTTATAGATACGCAGTATTTT. This gives the protein CASSERVSGVIDTQYF.

The chain combines TRBV2 with TRBJ2-2; 7 bases map to TRBD2. CDR1 and CDR2 from the germline V gene are SNHLY and FYNNEI. The CDR3 is 15 amino acids. Unmatched junction bases numbered 2, after V lost 4 bases and J lost 0 bases. The chain's CDR3 is CASSVGGANTGELFF. The CDR3 bases are TGTGCCAGCAGTGTTGGGGGGGCGAACACCGGGGAGCTGTTTTTT.

The chain has TRBV5-6 and TRBJ2-3; D might be TRBD2 (6 bases). Trimming stripped 4 bases from V and 0 bases from J, with 12 bases between. The germline V gene has CDR1 SGHDT and CDR2 YYEEEE. This CDR3 is 15 amino acids long. CDR3 region: CASSGGTASTDTQYF. DNA for the CDR3: TGTGCCAGCAGCGGAGGGACGGCTAGCACAGATACGCAGTATTTT.

This chain uses TRBV2 with TRBJ1-5; D not resolved. CDR3 length: 13 amino acids. Trimming cost V 5 bases and J 5 bases, with 10 bases left between them. Germline assignment: CDR1 SNHLY and CDR2 FYNNEI. The CDR3: CASSPGEDQPQHF. CDR3 DNA: TGTGCCAGCAGTCCCGGGGAGGATCAGCCCCAGCATTTT. Full variable domain (remainder filled in from reference TRBV2 and TRBJ1-5): EPEVTQTPSHQVTQMGQEVILRCVPISNHLYFYWYRQILGQKVEFLVSFYNNEISEKSEIFDDQFSVERPDGSNFTLKIRSTKLEDSAMYFCASSPGEDQPQHFGDGTRLSIL.

The chain has TRBV2 and TRBJ1-4; possibly TRBD1 for D (6 bases). Germline lookup yields CDR1 SNHLY and CDR2 FYNNEI. The CDR3 covers 14 residues. V lost 8 bases, J lost 6 bases, and 16 bases lay in between. CDR3 in amino acids: CASLLEGGDEKLFF. The CDR3 nucleotides are TGTGCCAGCCTGCTCGAGGGGGGGGATGAAAAACTGTTTTTT.

The rearrangement links TRBV2 to TRBJ2-2; 9 bases agree with TRBD1. Germline CDR1 SNHLY, CDR2 FYNNEI. The CDR3 is 15 amino acids. With 5 bases clipped from V and 6 bases from J, the junction kept 7 bases outside the gene matches. The CDR3, as DNA: TGTGCCAGCAGTTTACGAGGACAGGGGTCCGGGGAGCTGTTTTTT. It translates to CASSLRGQGSGELFF.

The rearrangement links TRBV2 to TRBJ2-7; possibly TRBD1 for D (5 bases). The length of the CDR3 is 18 residues. Germline V gene data show CDR1 as SNHLY and CDR2 as FYNNEI. Trimming shortened V by 7 bases and J by 6 bases, and 31 bases separated the two germline ends. CDR3 amino acids: CASTPLWAGPLLRLEQYF. The CDR3 nucleotides are TGTGCCAGCACCCCTCTCTGGGCAGGGCCCCTTCTTAGGCTCGAGCAGTACTTC.

In DNA form, the CDR3 reads TGTGCCAGCAGTTTGGATGGACAGGGCGGGAACATTCAGTACTTC. Its protein product is CASSLDGQGGNIQYF. This chain joins TRBV27 and TRBJ2-4, with 8 bases identical to TRBD1. Germline CDR1 MNHEY, CDR2 SMNVEV (reference sequence). The CDR3 sequence is 15 residues long. The J segment lost 7 bases and the V segment lost 3 bases, leaving 8 bases of the junction unmatched.

The chain joins TRBV7-2 to TRBJ1-3; TRBD1 aligns across 9 bases. J lost 4 bases, V lost 6 bases, and 4 bases had no gene match. Germline assignment: CDR1 SGHTA and CDR2 FQGNSA. The CDR3 runs to 14 residues. CDR3 coding DNA: TGTGCCAGCAGGGGGACAGGGAGAGGAAACACCATATATTTT. It is translated as CASRGTGRGNTIYF.

The chain joins TRBV2 to TRBJ1-2; the match to TRBD1 covers 10 bases. The germline V gene encodes CDR1 SNHLY and CDR2 FYNNEI. The trim removed 5 bases at V and 4 bases at J, leaving 4 bases unmatched. The CDR3 loop spans 14 amino acids. CDR3: CASSPGQGPYGYTF. CDR3 in DNA: TGTGCCAGCAGTCCGGGACAGGGGCCCTATGGCTACACCTTC.

The chain uses TRBV5-1 and TRBJ1-6; maybe TRBD1 (5 bases). This CDR3 has 16 amino acids. Germline CDR1 reads SGHRS; CDR2 reads YFSETQ. V lost 0 bases, J lost 7 bases, and 14 bases lay in between. CDR3 DNA sequence: TGCGCCAGCAGCTTGGACAGGCCGGCGGGGAATTCACCCCTCCACTTT. Translation gives CASSLDRPAGNSPLHF.

V is TRBV7-8 and J is TRBJ2-1; 9 positions match TRBD1. This CDR3 contains 16 residues. Germline V lookup: CDR1 SGHVS, CDR2 FQNEAQ. Trimming cost V 11 bases and J 0 bases; bases outside gene matches: 11. CDR3 loop: CARDRARIDSYNEQFF. DNA of the CDR3: TGTGCCCGGGACAGGGCGCGAATTGACTCCTACAATGAGCAGTTCTTC.

In this sample, this clone turned up a few times. The chain employs TRBV6-6 and TRBJ1-2; no definite D call. The CDR3 has 14 amino acids. V gave up 2 bases and J gave up 4 bases, with 11 bases separating them. CDR1 and CDR2 (germline): MNHNY, SVGAGI (reference sequence). The CDR3 is CASSYGSESYGYTF. Written as DNA, the CDR3 is TGTGCCAGCAGTTACGGCAGTGAGTCCTATGGCTACACCTTC.

The chain recombines TRBV28 with TRBJ1-5; a possible D gene is TRBD1 (6 bases). Trimming took 4 bases from V and 3 from J, leaving 16 bases between them. Germline loops: CDR1 MDHEN, CDR2 SYDVKM. CDR3 length equals 16 residues. CDR3 sequence: CASSYREWIVNQPQHF. DNA of the CDR3: TGTGCCAGCAGTTACAGGGAGTGGATTGTCAATCAGCCCCAGCATTTT.

This chain connects TRBV19 to TRBJ2-1; a weak D match, TRBD2 (6 bases). Trimming took off 3 bases at V and 2 bases at J, with 20 bases between the two ends. Germline V gene lookup returns CDR1 LNHDA and CDR2 SQIVND (reference sequence). The CDR3 is 18 residues long. The CDR3 bases are TGTGCCAGTAGTATTGGGTGGCGGCCGGGGGAACCCTACAATGAGCAGTTCTTC. Its protein is CASSIGWRPGEPYNEQFF.

V and J are TRBV7-6 and TRBJ2-1; no definite D call. The CDR3 consists of 15 residues. V shed 4 bases and J shed 5 bases, with 15 bases lying between them. Germline V gives CDR1 SGHVS, CDR2 FNYEAQ. The DNA for the CDR3 is TGTGCCAGCAGCTCGCAATCGGGCGGCGACAATGAGCAGTTCTTC. It codes for CASSSQSGGDNEQFF.

J is TRBJ1-1 and V is TRBV11-3; no clear D gene. The CDR3 covers 13 residues. V was cut by 4 bases and J by 6 bases, with 12 bases left in between. The germline V gene has CDR1 SGHNT and CDR2 YENEEA. CDR3 in amino acids: CASSYQAVAEAFF. The DNA for the CDR3 is TGTGCCAGCAGCTACCAGGCGGTCGCTGAAGCTTTCTTT.

This chain links TRBV7-8 with TRBJ2-2; 8 bases agree with TRBD2. CDR1 is SGHVS, CDR2 FQNEAQ, per germline. This CDR3 has 16 amino acids. Unmatched junction bases numbered 4, after V lost 1 base and J lost 3 bases. The CDR3 reads CASSLVSGVYTGELFF. DNA of the CDR3: TGTGCCAGCAGCTTAGTTAGCGGGGTATACACCGGGGAGCTGTTTTTT. Full variable domain (outside the CDR3, taken from reference TRBV7-8 and TRBJ2-2): GAGVSQSPRYKVAKRGQDVALRCDPISGHVSLFWYQQALGQGPEFLTYFQNEAQLDKSGLPSDRFFAERPEGSVSTLKIQRTQQEDSAVYLCASSLVSGVYTGELFFGEGSRLTVL.

The chain combines TRBV4-3 with TRBJ1-2; D may be TRBD1 (5 bases). With 3 bases removed from V and 2 bases from J, the gap between germline ends came to 13 bases. Per the germline V gene, CDR1 is LGHNA and CDR2 is YSLEER. This CDR3 is 15 amino acids long. The CDR3 nucleotides are TGCGCCAGCAGCCAGTCCGGGACCGCCAACTATGGCTACACCTTC. Its protein product is CASSQSGTANYGYTF.

This chain links TRBV5-1 with TRBJ2-2; a weak D match, TRBD2 (5 bases). From germline, CDR1 is SGHRS and CDR2 YFSETQ. V lost 2 bases and J lost 7, with 12 bases in between. CDR3 length: 14 amino acids. CDR3 in amino acids: CASSLQFAGGELFF. In nucleotides, the CDR3 is TGCGCCAGCAGCTTACAGTTCGCGGGCGGGGAGCTGTTTTTT.

This chain uses TRBV6-6 with TRBJ2-1; 11 bases line up with TRBD1. The V gene's germline CDR1 is MNHNY and CDR2 SVGAGI (reference sequence). V dropped 6 bases and J dropped 4; count of bases not matched to a gene: 8. CDR3 size: 16 residues. In nucleotides, the CDR3 is TGTGCCAGCAGCATAAACCGGGACAGGGGGTACAATGAGCAGTTCTTC. Its protein is CASSINRDRGYNEQFF.

The chain has TRBV4-1 and TRBJ2-3; 9 nucleotides agree with TRBD1. CDR3 length equals 17 residues. In germline, CDR1 is MGHRA, CDR2 YSYEKL. Trimming cost V 0 bases and J 5 bases; bases outside gene matches: 9. Here the CDR3 DNA reads TGCGCCAGCAGCCAAGATGGGCCCGGACAGGGGAAAGATACGCAGTATTTT. Translating it yields CASSQDGPGQGKDTQYF.